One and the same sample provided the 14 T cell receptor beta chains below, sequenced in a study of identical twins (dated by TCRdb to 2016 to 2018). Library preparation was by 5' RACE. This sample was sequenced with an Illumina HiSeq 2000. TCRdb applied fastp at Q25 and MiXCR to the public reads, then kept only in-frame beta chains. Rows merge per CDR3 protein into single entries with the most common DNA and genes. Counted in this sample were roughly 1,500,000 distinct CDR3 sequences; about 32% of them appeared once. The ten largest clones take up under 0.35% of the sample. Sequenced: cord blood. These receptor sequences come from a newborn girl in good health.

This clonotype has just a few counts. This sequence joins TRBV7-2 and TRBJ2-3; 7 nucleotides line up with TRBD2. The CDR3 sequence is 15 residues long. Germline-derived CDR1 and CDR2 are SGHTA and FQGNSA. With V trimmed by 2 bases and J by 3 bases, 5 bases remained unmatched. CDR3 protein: CASSLLLASTDTQYF. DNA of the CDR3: TGTGCCAGCAGCTTATTACTAGCGTCGACAGATACGCAGTATTTT.

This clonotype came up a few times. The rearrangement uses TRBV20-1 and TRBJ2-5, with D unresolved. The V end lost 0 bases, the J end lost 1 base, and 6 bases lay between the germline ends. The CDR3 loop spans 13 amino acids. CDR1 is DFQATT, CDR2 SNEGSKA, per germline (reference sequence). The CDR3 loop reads CSAREHIQETQYF. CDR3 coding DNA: TGCAGTGCTAGAGAACATATCCAAGAGACCCAGTACTTC.

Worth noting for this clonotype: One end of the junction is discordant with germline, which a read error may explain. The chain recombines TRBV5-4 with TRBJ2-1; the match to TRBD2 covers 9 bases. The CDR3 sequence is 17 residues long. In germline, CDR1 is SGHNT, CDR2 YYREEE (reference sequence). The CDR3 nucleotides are TGTGCCGGCAGCTTGACCACCTTAGCGGGGGAGGACTATGAGCAGTTCTTC. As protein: CAGSLTTLAGEDYEQFF.

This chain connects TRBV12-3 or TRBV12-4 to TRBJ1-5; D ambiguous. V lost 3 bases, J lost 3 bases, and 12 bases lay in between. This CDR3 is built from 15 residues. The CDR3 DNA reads TGTGCCAGCAGTTTGAGCAGGTCCCTCAATCAGCCCCAGCATTTT. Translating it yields CASSLSRSLNQPQHF.

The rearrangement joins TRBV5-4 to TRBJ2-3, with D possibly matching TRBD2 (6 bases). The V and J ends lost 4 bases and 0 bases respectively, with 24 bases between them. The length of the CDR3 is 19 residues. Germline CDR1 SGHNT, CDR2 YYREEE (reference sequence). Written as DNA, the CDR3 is TGTGCCAGCAGCCTAGGTATCCGCGGGGAGATCCCTAGCACAGATACGCAGTATTTT. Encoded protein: CASSLGIRGEIPSTDTQYF. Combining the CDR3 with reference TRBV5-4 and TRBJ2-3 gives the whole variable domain ETGVTQSPTHLIKTRGQQVTLRCSSQSGHNTVSWYQQALGQGPQFIFQYYREEENGRGNFPPRFSGLQFPNYSSELNVNALELDDSALYLCASSLGIRGEIPSTDTQYFGPGTRLTVL.

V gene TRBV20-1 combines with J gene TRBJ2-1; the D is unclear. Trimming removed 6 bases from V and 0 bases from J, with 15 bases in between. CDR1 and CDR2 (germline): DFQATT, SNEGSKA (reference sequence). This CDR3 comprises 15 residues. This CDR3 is CSAPVLLSSYNEQFF. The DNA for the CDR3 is TGCAGTGCCCCCGTTCTCCTGAGCTCCTACAATGAGCAGTTCTTC.

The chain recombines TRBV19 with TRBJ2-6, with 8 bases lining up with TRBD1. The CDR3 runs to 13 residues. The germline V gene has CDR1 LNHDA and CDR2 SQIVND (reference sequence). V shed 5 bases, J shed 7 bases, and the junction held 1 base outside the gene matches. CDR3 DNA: TGTGCCAGTAGTGGACAGGGAGCCAACGTCCTGACTTTC. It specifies CASSGQGANVLTF.

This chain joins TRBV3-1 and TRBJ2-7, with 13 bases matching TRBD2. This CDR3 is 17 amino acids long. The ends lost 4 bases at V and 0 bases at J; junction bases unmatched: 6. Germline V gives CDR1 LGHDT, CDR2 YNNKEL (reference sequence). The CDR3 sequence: CASSPQRLAGGSYEQYF. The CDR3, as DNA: TGTGCCAGCAGCCCCCAGAGACTAGCGGGAGGCTCCTACGAGCAGTACTTC.

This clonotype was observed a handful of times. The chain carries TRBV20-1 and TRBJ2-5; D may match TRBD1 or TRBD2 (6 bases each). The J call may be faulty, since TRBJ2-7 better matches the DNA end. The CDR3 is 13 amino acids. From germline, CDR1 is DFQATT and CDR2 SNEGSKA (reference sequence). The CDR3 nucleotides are TGCAGTGCTAGGTGGAGGGGGAGCGACGAGCAGTACTTC. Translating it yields CSARWRGSDEQYF.

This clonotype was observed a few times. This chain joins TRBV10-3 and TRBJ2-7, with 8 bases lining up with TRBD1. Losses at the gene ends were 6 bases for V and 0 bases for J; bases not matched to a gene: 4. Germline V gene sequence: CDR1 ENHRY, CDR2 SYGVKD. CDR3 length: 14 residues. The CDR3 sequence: CAISWTGSSYEQYF. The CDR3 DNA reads TGTGCCATCAGCTGGACAGGGAGCTCCTACGAGCAGTACTTC.

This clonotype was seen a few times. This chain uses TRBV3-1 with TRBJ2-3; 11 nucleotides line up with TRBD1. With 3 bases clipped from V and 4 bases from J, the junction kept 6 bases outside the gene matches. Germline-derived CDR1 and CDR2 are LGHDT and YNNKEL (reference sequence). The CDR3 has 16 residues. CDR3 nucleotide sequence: TGTGCCAGCAGCCACACCGGGACAGGGGGACCAGATACGCAGTATTTT. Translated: CASSHTGTGGPDTQYF.

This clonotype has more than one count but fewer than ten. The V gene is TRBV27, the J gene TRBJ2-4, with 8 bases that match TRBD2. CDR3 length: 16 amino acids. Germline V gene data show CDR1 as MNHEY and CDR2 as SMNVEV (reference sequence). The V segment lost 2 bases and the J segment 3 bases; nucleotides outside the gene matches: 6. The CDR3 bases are TGTGCCAGCAGTTTAATCATCCGGGAGGGCAAAAACATTCAGTACTTC. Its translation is CASSLIIREGKNIQYF.

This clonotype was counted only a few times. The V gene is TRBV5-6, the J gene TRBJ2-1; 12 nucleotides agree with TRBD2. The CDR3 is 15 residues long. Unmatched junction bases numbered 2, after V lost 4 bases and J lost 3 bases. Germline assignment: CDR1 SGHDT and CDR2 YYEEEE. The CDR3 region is CASSGLAGHYNEQFF. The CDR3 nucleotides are TGTGCCAGCAGCGGACTAGCGGGACACTACAATGAGCAGTTCTTC.

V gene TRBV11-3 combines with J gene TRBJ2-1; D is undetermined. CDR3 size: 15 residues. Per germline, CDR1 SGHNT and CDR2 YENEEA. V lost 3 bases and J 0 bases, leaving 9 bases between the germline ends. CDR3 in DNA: TGTGCCAGCAGCTTGGAGACGGTCTCCTACAATGAGCAGTTCTTC. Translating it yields CASSLETVSYNEQFF.